The sequence of this TCR beta chain was determined in a study of OX40 agonist ivuxolimab in advanced cancers. Study at large: Six ivuxolimab dose levels, 0.01 to 10 mg/kg, were given intravenously every 2 weeks. Hepatocellular carcinoma, melanoma, renal cell or head and neck cancer was diagnosed in the dose-escalation patients. Regarding the study as a whole: What antigens the expanded peripheral T cells recognized was never established.

Blood draws occurred at baseline, cycle 4 day 1, and cycle 7 day 1. Germline CDR1 reads SEHNR; CDR2 reads FQNEAQ (reference sequence). V lost 8 bases and J 1 base, leaving 10 bases between the germline ends. This CDR3 comprises 13 residues. A remark on this clone: Its specificity is not known.

TCRdb keeps only in-frame clones here, not all; method: immunoSEQ multiplex PCR. The sample lists nearly 45,000 clones, about 80% occurring once. This clonotype was sampled from an adult with an advanced solid tumor such as melanoma, head and neck, liver or kidney cancer. The chain employs TRBV7-9 and TRBJ2-3, with no clear D. The input for sequencing was CD4+ or CD8+ T cells sorted from blood, taken in a trial of the OX40 agonist ivuxolimab. The CDR3 DNA sequence: TGTGCCAGCCTCCAGAGCGGCACAGATACGCAGTATTTT. This sequence encodes CASLQSGTDTQYF.